Below are 7 T cell receptor beta chains sequenced from a single sample in a study of T cells in Graves' hyperthyroidism and ophthalmopathy. Template material for amplifying TCR beta CDR3 regions consisted of RNA transcripts. During a first-round RT-PCR of the TCR CDR3, the HTBI primer set was used. TCRdb independently ran MiXCR on the multiplex PCR reads; one entry per CDR3 protein. This table holds hundreds of thousands of distinct CDR3 sequences, 35% found once. The material sequenced was blood. These receptors came from a woman in her 40s with Graves' hyperthyroidism.

The gene calls are TRBV28 and TRBJ2-5, with D maybe TRBD2 (6 bases). Germline CDR1 reads MDHEN; CDR2 reads SYDVKM. The CDR3 loop spans 15 amino acids. V shed 2 bases and J shed 4 bases, with 14 bases lying between them. The CDR3: CASSLGWGEGETQYF. The DNA of the CDR3 is TGTGCCAGCAGTTTAGGGTGGGGGGAAGGAGAGACCCAGTACTTC. The full variable domain, with the rest looked up from reference TRBV28 and TRBJ2-5, is DVKVTQSSRYLVKRTGEKVFLECVQDMDHENMFWYRQDPGLGLRLIYFSYDVKMKEKGDIPEGYSVSREKKERFSLILESASTNQTSMYLCASSLGWGEGETQYFGPGTRLLVL.

This clonotype has only a few counts. At one end the junction does not follow the germline gene, possibly because of a read error. The rearrangement joins TRBV7-2 to TRBJ1-5; 9 bases line up with TRBD1. The germline V gene encodes CDR1 SGHTA and CDR2 FQGNSA. This CDR3 is 19 amino acids long. The CDR3 nucleotides are TGCGCCAGCAGCCAAGATCGGAAAACAGGGGGCTTGGGCAATCAGCCCCAGCATTTT. Translated, it gives CASSQDRKTGGLGNQPQHF.

The CDR3 here is CAIRDFKETQYF. The CDR3 DNA follows: TGTGCCATCAGGGACTTCAAAGAGACCCAGTACTTC. The chain combines TRBV10-3 with TRBJ2-5, with D possibly being TRBD2 (5 bases). The CDR3 is 12 residues long. The V end lost 6 bases, the J end lost 3 bases, and 8 bases lay between the germline ends. In germline, CDR1 is ENHRY, CDR2 SYGVKD.

CDR3 sequence: CASTPGVTQETQYF. The DNA for the CDR3 is TGTGCCAGCACACCGGGGGTCACCCAAGAGACCCAGTACTTC. The J gene is TRBJ2-5, the V gene TRBV6-2 or TRBV6-3, with D possibly matching TRBD2 (6 bases). CDR3 length: 14 amino acids. Deletions cut 7 bases from V and 1 base from J, with 13 bases between. Germline V CDR1 and CDR2: MNHEY, SVGEGT.

A single count supports this clonotype. This chain connects TRBV5-1 to TRBJ2-7; the D gene is possibly TRBD2 (5 bases). CDR1 and CDR2 from the germline V gene are SGHRS and YFSETQ. Trimming pared 7 bases from V and 4 bases from J, leaving 15 bases between. The CDR3 sequence is 13 residues long. CDR3 DNA: TGCGCCAGCCAGATGGGGAGAAGTTACGAGCAGTACTTC. Amino acid sequence: CASQMGRSYEQYF.

The chain carries TRBV5-1 and TRBJ2-7; 12 nucleotides line up with TRBD2. The CDR3 consists of 14 residues. Germline assignment: CDR1 SGHRS and CDR2 YFSETQ. Trimming removed 4 bases from V and 7 bases from J; junction bases left unmatched: 6. The CDR3 protein is CASSPTSGGGEQYF. The CDR3 DNA reads as TGCGCCAGCAGCCCGACTAGCGGGGGCGGGGAGCAGTACTTC.

A few counts support this clonotype. J is TRBJ1-3 and V is TRBV12-3 or TRBV12-4; D is unclear. V was shortened by 5 bases and J by 0 bases, with 14 bases between the two germline ends. The CDR3 loop spans 16 amino acids. DNA for the CDR3: TGTGCCAGCAGTCCTAGGGAGGATATCTCTGGAAACACCATATATTTT. Residues: CASSPREDISGNTIYF.